This T cell receptor beta chain stems from a study of blood T cell repertoires in COVID-19. Study-level information: Samples of COVID-19 (acute and convalescent) were obtained from the United States, Italy and Spain. T cells, B-cell-depleted T cells, or PBMCs provided the cDNA or gDNA that served as material.

This CDR3 has 14 residues. The V gene's germline CDR1 is SGHVS and CDR2 FQNEAQ. Trimming removed 8 bases from V and 3 bases from J, with 13 bases in between. As originally analysed: The assay estimated nucleated cells by amplifying reference gene primers. Measured with immunoSEQ multiplex PCR; TCRdb has only the in-frame clones, and not every one. The DNA was the basis for D and trimming; V, J and clone size are from that table. The sample has under 130,000 clones, around 88% seen once. This chain links TRBV7-8 with TRBJ2-2; weak D call: TRBD2 (5 bases). This TCR was sampled from a human donor in a cohort sampled during active COVID-19. Sample: peripheral blood. The DNA for the CDR3 is TGTGCCAGCCCGGATGGAGGTGACACCGGGGAGCTGTTTTTT. Amino acids: CASPDGGDTGELFF.